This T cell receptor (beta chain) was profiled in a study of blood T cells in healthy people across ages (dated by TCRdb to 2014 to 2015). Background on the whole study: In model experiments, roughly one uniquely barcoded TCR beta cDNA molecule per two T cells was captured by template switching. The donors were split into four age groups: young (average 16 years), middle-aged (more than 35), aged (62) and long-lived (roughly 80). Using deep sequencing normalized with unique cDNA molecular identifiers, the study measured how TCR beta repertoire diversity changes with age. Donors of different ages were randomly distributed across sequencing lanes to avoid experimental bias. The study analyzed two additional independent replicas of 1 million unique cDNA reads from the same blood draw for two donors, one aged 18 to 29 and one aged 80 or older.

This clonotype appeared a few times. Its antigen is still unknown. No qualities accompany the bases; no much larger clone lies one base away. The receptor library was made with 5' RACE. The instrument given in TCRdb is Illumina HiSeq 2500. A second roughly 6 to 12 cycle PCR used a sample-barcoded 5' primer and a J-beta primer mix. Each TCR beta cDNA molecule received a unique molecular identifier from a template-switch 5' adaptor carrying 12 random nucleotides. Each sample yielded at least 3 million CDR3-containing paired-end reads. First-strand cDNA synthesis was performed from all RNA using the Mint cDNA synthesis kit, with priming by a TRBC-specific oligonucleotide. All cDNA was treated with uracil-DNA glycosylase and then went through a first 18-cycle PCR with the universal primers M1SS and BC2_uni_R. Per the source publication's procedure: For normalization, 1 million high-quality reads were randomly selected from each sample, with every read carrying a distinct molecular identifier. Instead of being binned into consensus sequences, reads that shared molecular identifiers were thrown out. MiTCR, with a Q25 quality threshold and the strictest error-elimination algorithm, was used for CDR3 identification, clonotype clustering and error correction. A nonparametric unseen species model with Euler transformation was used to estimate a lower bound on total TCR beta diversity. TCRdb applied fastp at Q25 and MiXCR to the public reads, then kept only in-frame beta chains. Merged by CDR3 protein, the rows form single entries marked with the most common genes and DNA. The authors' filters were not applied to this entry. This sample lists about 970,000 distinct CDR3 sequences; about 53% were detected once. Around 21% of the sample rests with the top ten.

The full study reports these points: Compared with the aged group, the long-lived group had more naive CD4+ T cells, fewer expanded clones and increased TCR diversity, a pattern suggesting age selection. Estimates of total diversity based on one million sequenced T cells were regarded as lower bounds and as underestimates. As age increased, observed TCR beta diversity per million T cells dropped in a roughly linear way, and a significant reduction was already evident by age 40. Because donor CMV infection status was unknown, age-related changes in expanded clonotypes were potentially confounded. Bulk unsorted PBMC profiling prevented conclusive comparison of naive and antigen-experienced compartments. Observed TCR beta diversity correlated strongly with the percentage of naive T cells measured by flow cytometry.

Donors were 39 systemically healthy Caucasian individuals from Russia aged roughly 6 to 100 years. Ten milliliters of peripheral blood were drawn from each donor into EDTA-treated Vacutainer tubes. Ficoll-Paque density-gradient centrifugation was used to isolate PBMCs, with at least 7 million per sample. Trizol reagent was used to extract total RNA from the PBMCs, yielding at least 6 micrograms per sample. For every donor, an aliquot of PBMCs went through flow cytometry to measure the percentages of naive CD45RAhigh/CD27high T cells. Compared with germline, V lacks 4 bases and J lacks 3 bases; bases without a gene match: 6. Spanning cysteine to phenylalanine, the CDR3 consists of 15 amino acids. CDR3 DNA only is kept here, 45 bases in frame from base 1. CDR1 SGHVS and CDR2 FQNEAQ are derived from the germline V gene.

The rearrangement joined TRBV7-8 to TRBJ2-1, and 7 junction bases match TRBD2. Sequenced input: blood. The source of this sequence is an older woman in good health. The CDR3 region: CASSSGTSDYNEQFF. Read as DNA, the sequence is TGTGCCAGCAGCTCCGGAACTAGCGACTACAATGAGCAGTTCTTC.